This T cell receptor (beta chain) was profiled in a study of tumor-infiltrating lymphocytes in primary liver carcinoma. Overall study context: Patients were men and women aged 30 to 69 years.

Points on this clonotype: Antigen unknown. The junction differs from germline at one of its ends, possibly a read error.

This CDR3 has 17 residues. The V gene's germline CDR1 is LGHNA and CDR2 YNFKEQ. Scientists recovered RNA and DNA together from approximately 20-30 mg of unsorted bulk tissue. Collection of samples drew on five separate regions of each tumor. General study points: A significantly higher top-250-clone fraction was found in tumors than in blood (p = 0.039). The study found tumor-adjacent and tumor-blood pairs overlapped less than tumor region pairs.

Production of TCR beta cDNA used around 500 ng total RNA together with a constant-region primer. Three nested multiplex PCR rounds, a slightly modified ARM-PCR method, built the TCR beta libraries. A C-beta reverse primer was combined with TRBV1-TRBV30 forward primers in the first two PCR rounds, and each round had about 10 cycles. TCRdb processed the multiplex PCR reads anew with MiXCR; each CDR3 protein has one entry. The data hold more than 40,000 distinct CDR3 sequences, with about three quarters observed a single time. The sequencing input was liver tumor tissue from sampling region 5. Subset noted: tumor region T5, tumor centre. The chain employs TRBV4-2 and TRBJ2-7, with 13 bases matching TRBD2. The receptor comes from a man between 40 and 49 years old with primary liver carcinoma and hepatitis B virus infection. Here the CDR3 reads CATTGLAGAYKSYERHF. The CDR3 nucleotides are TGTGCCACTACTGGACTAGCGGGAGCTTATAAGTCCTACGAGCGGCACTTC.